The next 17 T cell receptor beta chains were all read from a single sample in a study of OX40 agonist ivuxolimab in advanced cancers. Libraries were prepared through the immunoSEQ multiplex PCR assay. TCRdb's version of the immuneACCESS table is confined to in-frame rearrangements and falls short of the full clone set. An unresolved V gene accounts for under half of the shortfall where checked; the remainder is of unknown origin. Within this sample are more than 45,000 clones, with about 81% of them counted one time only. Around 7.9% of the sample lies in the top ten. Sequenced here: CD4+ or CD8+ T cells sorted from blood, sampled in a trial of the OX40 agonist ivuxolimab. The source is an adult with an advanced solid tumor such as melanoma, head and neck, liver or kidney cancer.

The genes are TRBV5-6 and TRBJ1-5, with D hard to call. Trimming shortened V by 0 bases and J by 7 bases, and 5 bases separated the two germline ends. The CDR3 is 12 amino acids. Germline assignment: CDR1 SGHDT and CDR2 YYEEEE. The CDR3 spells CASSLGAQPQHF. The CDR3 DNA reads as TGTGCCAGCAGCTTGGGAGCCCAGCCCCAGCATTTT.

The chain links TRBV19 to TRBJ2-3; D tentatively fits TRBD1 or TRBD2 (6 bases each). V was clipped by 10 bases and J by 6 bases, with 17 bases between them. This CDR3 has 13 residues. CDR1 is LNHDA, CDR2 SQIVND, per germline (reference sequence). The CDR3 DNA is TGTGCCACCGGGACTTCGGGGGCGGATACGCAGTATTTT. Its translation: CATGTSGADTQYF. Supplemented by reference TRBV19 and TRBJ2-3, the full variable domain reads DGGITQSPKYLFRKEGQNVTLSCEQNLNHDAMYWYRQDPGQGLRLIYYSQIVNDFQKGDIAEGYSVSREKKESFPLTVTSAQKNPTAFYLCATGTSGADTQYFGPGTRLTVL.

V usage is TRBV5-1 and J usage is TRBJ2-7; 11 positions agree with TRBD2. The CDR3 loop spans 18 amino acids. Trimming took 3 bases from V and 0 from J; bases not matched to a gene: 11. Germline V gives CDR1 SGHRS, CDR2 YFSETQ. The CDR3, as DNA: TGCGCCAGCAGCTCTGGACTAGCGGGTGGAAGACTCTCCTACGAGCAGTACTTC. Protein product: CASSSGLAGGRLSYEQYF. Together with reference TRBV5-1 and TRBJ2-7, the CDR3 gives the full variable domain: KAGVTQTPRYLIKTRGQQVTLSCSPISGHRSVSWYQQTPGQGLQFLFEYFSETQRNKGNFPGRFSGRQFSNSRSEMNVSTLELGDSALYLCASSSGLAGGRLSYEQYFGPGTRLTVT.

The chain is built from TRBV7-8 and TRBJ1-1, with 8 bases lining up with TRBD1. The J segment lost 1 base and the V segment lost 2 bases, leaving 3 bases of the junction unmatched. Germline CDR1 SGHVS, CDR2 FQNEAQ. The CDR3 totals 15 residues. CDR3: CASSLSGQGNTEAFF. In DNA form, the CDR3 reads TGTGCCAGCAGCTTATCAGGACAGGGGAACACTGAAGCTTTCTTT.

This rearrangement joins TRBV11-3 to TRBJ2-3, with a tentative D call TRBD2 (5 bases). This CDR3 is 15 amino acids long. The germline V and J ends were trimmed by 3 bases and 2 bases, with 12 bases remaining between them. Germline V lookup: CDR1 SGHNT, CDR2 YENEEA. For the CDR3, the DNA is TGTGCCAGCAGCTTTAGAAGCGGCGACACAGATACGCAGTATTTT. It codes for CASSFRSGDTDTQYF.

The V call is TRBV6-1, the J call TRBJ1-2; TRBD1 might be the D (6 bases). CDR3 length equals 14 residues. CDR1 is MNHNS, CDR2 SASEGT, per germline. V was cut by 3 bases and J by 7 bases, with 15 bases left in between. The CDR3 DNA is TGTGCCAGCAGTGACGGGGGGGGCCCGCGTGGCTACACCTTC. It specifies CASSDGGGPRGYTF.

The J gene is TRBJ2-7, the V gene TRBV4-3, with 7 positions matching TRBD2. This CDR3 contains 14 residues. V shed 4 bases, J shed 4 bases, and the junction held 7 bases outside the gene matches. Germline lookup yields CDR1 LGHNA and CDR2 YSLEER. This CDR3 is CASSRGLVRYEQYF. CDR3 bases: TGCGCCAGCAGCCGTGGACTAGTTCGATACGAGCAGTACTTC.

The rearrangement joins TRBV25-1 to TRBJ1-2; the match to TRBD1 covers 9 bases. V gave up 6 bases and J gave up 8 bases; unmatched junction bases: 10. This CDR3 region has 14 residues. CDR1 is MGHDK and CDR2 is SYGVNS in the germline V gene. CDR3 loop: CASREDRGVVGYTF. The CDR3 nucleotides read TGTGCCAGCAGGGAGGACAGGGGAGTTGTCGGCTACACCTTC.

The rearrangement links TRBV4-3 to TRBJ2-1; weak D call: TRBD2 (6 bases). This CDR3 is built from 22 residues. Between the trimmed V and J ends, which lost 4 bases and 3 bases, there was a span of 34 bases. CDR1 and CDR2 (germline): LGHNA, YSLEER. CDR3 amino acids: CASSLTTPGQEGWVLLYNEQFF. As DNA, the CDR3 is TGCGCCAGCAGCCTCACTACGCCGGGTCAGGAGGGGTGGGTGCTTCTCTACAATGAGCAGTTCTTC.

This rearrangement joins TRBV6-5 to TRBJ2-7; D might be TRBD1 (6 bases). V was clipped by 3 bases and J by 1 base, with 10 bases between them. The CDR3 covers 14 residues. Germline CDR1 reads MNHEY; CDR2 reads SVGAGI. The CDR3 region has the DNA TGTGCCAGCAGTTATTCGGACAGTTCCTACGAGCAGTACTTC. It encodes CASSYSDSSYEQYF.

The V call is TRBV6-1, the J call TRBJ2-5, with a weak D call TRBD2 (6 bases). Between the trimmed V and J ends, which lost 6 bases and 1 base, there was a span of 15 bases. Germline lookup yields CDR1 MNHNS and CDR2 SASEGT. The CDR3 spans 15 residues. The CDR3: CASSLEGLFQETQYF. The CDR3 DNA reads as TGTGCCAGCAGCCTGGAGGGCCTTTTCCAAGAGACCCAGTACTTC.

The chain carries TRBV5-1 and TRBJ2-1; 11 bases fit TRBD1. Trimming removed 3 bases from V and 3 bases from J; junction bases left unmatched: 8. The CDR3 sequence is 17 residues long. Germline V gene sequence: CDR1 SGHRS, CDR2 YFSETQ. The CDR3 bases are TGCGCCAGCAGCTCAGGCAGCGGGACAGGGGGCTACAATGAGCAGTTCTTC. Translating it yields CASSSGSGTGGYNEQFF.

The chain uses TRBV6-1 and TRBJ1-2; D is perhaps TRBD1 (6 bases). This CDR3 is built from 13 residues. Trimming pared 6 bases from V and 3 bases from J, leaving 11 bases between. From germline, CDR1 is MNHNS and CDR2 SASEGT. In DNA form, the CDR3 reads TGTGCCAGCAGGGTACAGGGAGACTATGGCTACACCTTC. Translating gives CASRVQGDYGYTF.

This clone was recorded many times. This rearrangement joins TRBV7-9 to TRBJ2-3; 10 bases align to TRBD2. The CDR3 has 16 residues. Germline loops: CDR1 SEHNR, CDR2 FQNEAQ (reference sequence). The ends lost 3 bases at V and 2 bases at J; junction bases unmatched: 5. The CDR3 DNA reads as TGTGCCAGCAGCTTGGGACTAGCGTTACCCACAGATACGCAGTATTTT. This gives the protein CASSLGLALPTDTQYF. Variable domain in full (rest from reference TRBV7-9 and TRBJ2-3): DTGVSQNPRHKITKRGQNVTFRCDPISEHNRLYWYRQTLGQGPEFLTYFQNEAQLEKSRLLSDRFSAERPKGSFSTLEIQRTEQGDSAMYLCASSLGLALPTDTQYFGPGTRLTVL.

The J gene is TRBJ2-5, the V gene TRBV2; D may be TRBD1 (5 bases). The DNA end favors TRBJ2-7, so the J call may be wrong. Germline V gives CDR1 SNHLY, CDR2 FYNNEI. This CDR3 has 15 residues. The CDR3 loop is CASSEMTVLSYEQYF. The DNA of the CDR3 is TGTGCCAGCAGTGAAATGACAGTTTTATCCTACGAGCAGTACTTC.

Note on this clone: Germline and junction disagree at one end, which may indicate a read error. This chain uses TRBV30 with TRBJ2-1, with no clear D. The CDR3 has 11 amino acids. The germline V gene has CDR1 GTSNPN and CDR2 SVGIG (reference sequence). CDR3 in DNA: TGTGCCTGGAGTCCCAACAAAGAGCAGTTCTTC. Protein product: CAWSPNKEQFF.

The gene calls are TRBV29-1 and TRBJ2-5; 10 nucleotides agree with TRBD2. Matching the DNA end better, TRBJ2-7 makes the J call doubtful. Per the germline V gene, CDR1 is SQVTM and CDR2 is ANQGSEA. This CDR3 is built from 15 residues. In DNA, the CDR3 is TGCAGCGTTTTGGGAGCGGGAGGGCCTAATTACGAGCAGTACTTC. Translating it yields CSVLGAGGPNYEQYF.